One and the same sample provided the 30 T cell receptor beta chains below, sequenced in a study of control samples from healthy donors and cancer patients. Produced via immunoSEQ multiplex PCR; TCRdb's table is partial and in-frame only. The repertoire holds about 140,000 clones, with roughly nine tenths as singletons. The sequenced sample consisted of blood. These TCRs come from a man aged 18 to 29 in good health.

The chain recombines TRBV10-3 with TRBJ1-2; no definite D call. This CDR3 region has 13 residues. Between the trimmed V and J ends, which lost 11 bases and 2 bases, there was a span of 15 bases. From germline, CDR1 is ENHRY and CDR2 SYGVKD. The CDR3 here is CAVINNGNYGYTF. The CDR3 DNA follows: TGTGCCGTCATAAACAACGGGAACTATGGCTACACCTTC.

The V gene is TRBV6-5, the J gene TRBJ1-6, with TRBD1 as a possible D gene (6 bases). Trimming pared 6 bases from V and 3 bases from J, leaving 9 bases between. The germline V gene has CDR1 MNHEY and CDR2 SVGAGI. This CDR3 contains 14 residues. This CDR3 is CASSGQSYNSPLHF. CDR3 in DNA: TGTGCCAGCAGCGGACAGAGCTATAATTCACCCCTCCACTTT.

The V and J genes are TRBV7-3 and TRBJ1-1; D perhaps matches TRBD1 (6 bases). The CDR3 is 18 residues long. Germline V gene sequence: CDR1 SGHTA, CDR2 FQGTGA. Trimming shortened V by 1 base and J by 2 bases, and 20 bases separated the two germline ends. CDR3 sequence reads: CASSLMGGAVISNTEAFF. In DNA form, the CDR3 reads TGTGCCAGCAGCTTAATGGGGGGCGCGGTGATATCCAACACTGAAGCTTTCTTT.

The V gene is TRBV4-1, the J gene TRBJ1-3; the D gene is possibly TRBD1 (5 bases). Germline CDR1 reads MGHRA; CDR2 reads YSYEKL. This CDR3 is built from 15 residues. Trimming stripped 1 base from V and 3 bases from J, with 10 bases between. As DNA, the CDR3 is TGCGCCAGCAGCCAAGTAGTAGGGGTTGGAAACACCATATATTTT. Its translation is CASSQVVGVGNTIYF.

This chain joins TRBV19 and TRBJ1-2; a possible D gene is TRBD1 (5 bases). The CDR3 contains 14 residues. The V end lost 1 base, the J end lost 5 bases, and 11 bases lay between the germline ends. Germline assignment: CDR1 LNHDA and CDR2 SQIVND (reference sequence). CDR3 in DNA: TGTGCCAGTAGTATAGCAGGGACGGATTATGGCTACACCTTC. It translates to CASSIAGTDYGYTF.

This clone was found a few times. Other DNA sequences in the same sample also yield this CDR3. V and J are TRBV9 and TRBJ1-3; TRBD1 might be the D (5 bases). The CDR3 runs to 15 residues. V was trimmed by 0 bases and J by 0 bases, leaving 7 bases between them. Germline loops: CDR1 SGDLS, CDR2 YYNGEE. The CDR3 here is CASSVEGISGNTIYF. In DNA form, the CDR3 reads TGTGCCAGCAGCGTAGAGGGGATCTCTGGAAACACCATATATTTT. Full variable domain (rest looked up from reference TRBV9 and TRBJ1-3): DSGVTQTPKHLITATGQRVTLRCSPRSGDLSVYWYQQSLDQGLQFLIQYYNGEERAKGNILERFSAQQFPDLHSELNLSSLELGDSALYFCASSVEGISGNTIYFGEGSWLTVV.

The chain uses TRBV7-2 and TRBJ1-2; no definite D call. Germline V gene sequence: CDR1 SGHTA, CDR2 FQGNSA. V gave up 1 base and J gave up 1 base, with 7 bases separating them. This CDR3 has 14 residues. CDR3 amino acids: CASSLDGFNYGYTF. DNA of the CDR3: TGTGCCAGCAGCTTAGACGGGTTTAACTATGGCTACACCTTC. Drawing the rest from reference TRBV7-2 and TRBJ1-2, the complete variable domain is GAGVSQSPSNKVTEKGKDVELRCDPISGHTALYWYRQSLGQGLEFLIYFQGNSAPDKSGLPSDRFSAERTGGSVSTLTIQRTQQEDSAVYLCASSLDGFNYGYTFGSGTRLTVV.

This sequence joins TRBV7-2 and TRBJ2-1; TRBD2 is a possible D gene (7 bases). The CDR3 runs to 14 residues. V lost 4 bases and J 7 bases, leaving 14 bases between the germline ends. CDR1 SGHTA and CDR2 FQGNSA come from the germline V gene. The CDR3 spells CASSWGGLQNEQFF. The CDR3 DNA follows: TGTGCCAGCAGCTGGGGGGGCCTCCAAAATGAGCAGTTCTTC.

CDR3 loop: CASSLNSGANVLTF. CDR3 DNA: TGTGCCAGCAGCTTAAACTCTGGGGCCAACGTCCTGACTTTC. The chain joins TRBV7-9 to TRBJ2-6; D is undetermined. The CDR3 extends over 14 amino acids. Germline values: CDR1 SEHNR, CDR2 FQNEAQ (reference sequence). V dropped 2 bases and J dropped 0 bases, with 2 bases sitting between them. The full variable domain, with the rest looked up from reference TRBV7-9 and TRBJ2-6, is DTGVSQNPRHKITKRGQNVTFRCDPISEHNRLYWYRQTLGQGPEFLTYFQNEAQLEKSRLLSDRFSAERPKGSFSTLEIQRTEQGDSAMYLCASSLNSGANVLTFGAGSRLTVL.

V usage is TRBV4-1 and J usage is TRBJ1-5; 8 positions agree with TRBD1. The CDR3 spans 15 residues. CDR1 MGHRA and CDR2 YSYEKL come from the germline V gene. V gave up 3 bases and J gave up 3 bases; unmatched junction bases: 4. The DNA of the CDR3 is TGCGCCAGCAGCCATGGACAGGGCTCCAATCAGCCCCAGCATTTT. Translated: CASSHGQGSNQPQHF.

CDR3 in DNA: TGTGCCAGTAGTAGTGGACAGGACCCGTCTGTTTTCAATCAGCCCCAGCATTTT. It encodes CASSSGQDPSVFNQPQHF. V and J are TRBV19 and TRBJ1-5; 7 bases align to TRBD1. Losses at the gene ends were 4 bases for V and 3 bases for J; bases not matched to a gene: 15. Germline CDR1 and CDR2: LNHDA and SQIVND (reference sequence). The CDR3 runs 18 residues.

The chain is built from TRBV18 and TRBJ2-5; D gene ambiguous. Germline lookup yields CDR1 KGHSH and CDR2 LQKENI. V was clipped by 3 bases and J by 1 base, with 12 bases between them. The CDR3 runs to 15 residues. CDR3 in amino acids: CASSPARNTQETQYF. Here the CDR3 DNA reads TGTGCCAGCTCACCGGCTAGAAACACCCAAGAGACCCAGTACTTC.

The chain is built from TRBV2 and TRBJ1-2; D gene uncertain. Germline lookup yields CDR1 SNHLY and CDR2 FYNNEI. The V end was cut by 1 base, the J end by 4 bases, with 10 bases between. This CDR3 has 14 residues. DNA of the CDR3: TGTGCCAGCAGTGAAGATCAGACCCTCTATGGCTACACCTTC. Amino acids: CASSEDQTLYGYTF.

This rearrangement joins TRBV19 to TRBJ1-1, with D possibly TRBD1 on 6 matching bases. Germline CDR1 reads LNHDA; CDR2 reads SQIVND (reference sequence). This CDR3 has 14 amino acids. The V gene lost 4 bases and the J gene lost 6 bases, with 15 bases spanning the gap. The CDR3 loop reads CASSTRQDGSEAFF. The CDR3 coding sequence is TGTGCCAGTAGTACCCGACAGGATGGGTCTGAAGCTTTCTTT.

This chain connects TRBV6-1 to TRBJ1-3; D is undetermined. This CDR3 contains 15 residues. Germline V gene lookup returns CDR1 MNHNS and CDR2 SASEGT. V lost 1 base to trimming and J lost 3 bases, with 10 bases between them. CDR3 amino acids: CASSEELGYGNTIYF. CDR3 DNA sequence: TGTGCCAGCAGTGAAGAGCTGGGATATGGAAACACCATATATTTT.

This chain joins TRBV5-1 and TRBJ2-5, with 7 nucleotides matching TRBD1. The germline gives CDR1 SGHRS, CDR2 YFSETQ. The CDR3 has 14 amino acids. With V trimmed by 3 bases and J by 3 bases, 5 bases remained unmatched. CDR3 nucleotide sequence: TGCGCCAGCAGCTGGGACAGTGCTGAAGAGACCCAGTACTTC. It is translated as CASSWDSAEETQYF. Full variable domain (outside the CDR3, taken from reference TRBV5-1 and TRBJ2-5): KAGVTQTPRYLIKTRGQQVTLSCSPISGHRSVSWYQQTPGQGLQFLFEYFSETQRNKGNFPGRFSGRQFSNSRSEMNVSTLELGDSALYLCASSWDSAEETQYFGPGTRLLVL.

With respect to this clone: The same CDR3 is also encoded by other DNA sequences in this sample. The V and J genes are TRBV7-9 and TRBJ2-7; D gene uncertain. Trimming took 5 bases from V and 4 from J, leaving 6 bases between them. Germline loops: CDR1 SEHNR, CDR2 FQNEAQ (reference sequence). The CDR3 runs to 11 residues. This CDR3 is CASSRSYEQYF. CDR3 nucleotide sequence: TGTGCCAGCAGCCGATCATACGAGCAGTACTTC.

The chain recombines TRBV19 with TRBJ2-1, with D possibly matching TRBD1 (6 bases). The CDR3 runs 16 residues. Trimming cost V 6 bases and J 2 bases, with 17 bases left between them. CDR1 LNHDA and CDR2 SQIVND come from the germline V gene (reference sequence). CDR3 loop: CASSITHRAPYNEQFF. The DNA for the CDR3 is TGTGCCAGTAGCATAACCCACAGGGCTCCCTACAATGAGCAGTTCTTC.

This clone was picked up one time. The J gene is TRBJ2-7, the V gene TRBV6-2 or TRBV6-3; D remains ambiguous. The CDR3 totals 13 residues. The germline CDR1 and CDR2 sequences are MNHEY and SVGEGT. V lost 2 bases, J lost 3 bases, and 8 bases lay in between. CDR3 DNA: TGTGCCAGCAGTTACCAGCCCGGCTACGAGCAGTACTTC. Its protein product is CASSYQPGYEQYF.

CDR3 loop: CASSLTAYNEQFF. CDR3 DNA sequence: TGTGCCAGCAGCTTAACAGCATACAATGAGCAGTTCTTC. This chain uses TRBV7-6 with TRBJ2-1; D is unresolved. The CDR3 has 13 residues. Germline V gene data show CDR1 as SGHVS and CDR2 as FNYEAQ. The V end was cut by 2 bases, the J end by 4 bases, with 6 bases between.

The rearrangement joins TRBV7-9 to TRBJ2-7; tentative D call: TRBD1 (5 bases). This CDR3 is built from 14 residues. V gave up 4 bases and J gave up 7 bases, with 17 bases separating them. Germline V lookup: CDR1 SEHNR, CDR2 FQNEAQ (reference sequence). CDR3 residues: CASSSPQGPGEQYF. The CDR3 DNA reads as TGTGCCAGCAGCTCCCCCCAGGGCCCTGGGGAGCAGTACTTC.

The CDR3 DNA reads TGTGCCAGCTCACGCAGGGAGGGCAATCAGCCCCAGCATTTT. Its protein is CASSRREGNQPQHF. The chain carries TRBV18 and TRBJ1-5; D is perhaps TRBD1 (5 bases). CDR3 size: 14 residues. With 4 bases removed from V and 2 bases from J, the gap between germline ends came to 9 bases. Germline CDR1 and CDR2: KGHSH and LQKENI.

V is TRBV5-6 and J is TRBJ1-3; the D gene is possibly TRBD1 (6 bases). Per germline, CDR1 SGHDT and CDR2 YYEEEE. V lost 4 bases to trimming and J lost 0 bases, with 14 bases between them. The CDR3 is made up of 16 amino acids. CDR3: CASSGGIDPSGNTIYF. In DNA form, the CDR3 reads TGTGCCAGCAGCGGGGGCATAGACCCCTCTGGAAACACCATATATTTT. The full variable domain, its missing parts supplied by reference TRBV5-6 and TRBJ1-3, is DAGVTQSPTHLIKTRGQQVTLRCSPKSGHDTVSWYQQALGQGPQFIFQYYEEEERQRGNFPDRFSGHQFPNYSSELNVNALLLGDSALYLCASSGGIDPSGNTIYFGEGSWLTVV.

The chain couples TRBV6-5 to TRBJ1-2; 12 positions match TRBD1. Germline CDR1 is MNHEY and CDR2 is SVGAGI. J was trimmed by 7 bases and V by 0 bases; bases with no gene match: 3. The CDR3 has 15 residues. CDR3 DNA sequence: TGTGCCAGCAGTTACTCGGGACAGGGGGCAGGTGGCTACACCTTC. This sequence encodes CASSYSGQGAGGYTF.

The genes are TRBV6-5 and TRBJ2-5; D ambiguous. The germline V gene encodes CDR1 MNHEY and CDR2 SVGAGI. This CDR3 spans 14 amino acids. V lost 3 bases and J 5 bases, leaving 13 bases between the germline ends. For the CDR3, the DNA is TGTGCCAGCAGTTATGGTGGGTTCCTGGAGACCCAGTACTTC. Amino acids: CASSYGGFLETQYF.

The chain carries TRBV5-5 and TRBJ2-7; possible D gene TRBD1, 5 bases. V gave up 1 base and J gave up 2 bases, with 16 bases separating them. This CDR3 comprises 16 residues. Germline CDR1 reads SGHKS; CDR2 reads YYEKEE (reference sequence). The CDR3: CASSLNFDRTTYEQYF. Here the CDR3 DNA reads TGTGCCAGCAGCTTGAATTTTGACAGAACCACCTACGAGCAGTACTTC.

As concerns this clone: Other DNA variants within this sample encode the same CDR3. The genes are TRBV6-5 and TRBJ2-5; 11 bases match TRBD2. The CDR3 extends over 16 amino acids. J lost 2 bases, V lost 0 bases, and 2 bases had no gene match. CDR1 MNHEY and CDR2 SVGAGI come from the germline V gene. The CDR3 region has the DNA TGTGCCAGCAGTTACTCAGGGACTAGCGGACAAGAGACCCAGTACTTC. Its protein is CASSYSGTSGQETQYF.

The chain employs TRBV2 and TRBJ2-5; 9 bases align to TRBD1. The CDR3 contains 16 residues. The V and J ends lost 7 bases and 5 bases, in that order; junction bases with no gene match: 14. Germline CDR1 reads SNHLY; CDR2 reads FYNNEI. The CDR3 region has the DNA TGTGCCAGCATGAGGACAGGGGTGGGCTATAGGGAGACCCAGTACTTC. Amino acid sequence: CASMRTGVGYRETQYF. The variable domain in full, with the rest retrieved from reference TRBV2 and TRBJ2-5, is EPEVTQTPSHQVTQMGQEVILRCVPISNHLYFYWYRQILGQKVEFLVSFYNNEISEKSEIFDDQFSVERPDGSNFTLKIRSTKLEDSAMYFCASMRTGVGYRETQYFGPGTRLLVL.

The chain links TRBV6-1 to TRBJ2-7, with a possible D match to TRBD2 (5 bases). This CDR3 has 12 amino acids. Germline V gives CDR1 MNHNS, CDR2 SASEGT. Trimming removed 1 base from V and 6 bases from J, with 7 bases in between. CDR3 DNA: TGTGCCAGCAGTGAAGGAGGAGGCGAGCAGTACTTC. This translates into CASSEGGGEQYF.

This clone was picked up many times. The rearrangement uses TRBV4-1 and TRBJ2-1, with 7 bases that match TRBD2. There are 16 residues in the CDR3. Per germline, CDR1 MGHRA and CDR2 YSYEKL. Trimming cost V 1 base and J 7 bases; bases outside gene matches: 10. The CDR3 is CASSQVGRDYLNEQFF. CDR3 DNA sequence: TGCGCCAGCAGCCAAGTGGGCAGGGACTATCTTAATGAGCAGTTCTTC.